Listed below are T cell receptor beta chains from one sample, sequenced in a study of OX40 agonist ivuxolimab in advanced cancers. Clones were read by immunoSEQ multiplex PCR, and TCRdb kept only the in-frame ones, dropping some. The sample has 20,000 to 25,000 clones, about 88% seen once. This sample comprised CD4+ or CD8+ T cells sorted from blood, obtained in a trial of the OX40 agonist ivuxolimab. These receptor sequences come from an adult with an advanced solid tumor such as melanoma, head and neck, liver or kidney cancer. Each CDR3 is given with its conserved first and last residue. Each record gives: V gene, clone size, J gene, D gene, CDR3 protein, CDR3 DNA. D genes are given only for firm matches. The size of a clone is reported for some rows only, either as once, few or many, or as a class for expanded clones.

v_call: TRBV2; clone_size: -; j_call: TRBJ2-7; d_call: -; cdr3_aa: CASSEERGSSYEQYF; cdr3_nt: TGTGCCAGCAGTGAAGAAAGGGGAAGCTCCTACGAGCAGTACTTC
v_call: TRBV4-1; clone_size: -; j_call: TRBJ2-7; d_call: TRBD1; cdr3_aa: CASSLTQGAYEQYF; cdr3_nt: TGCGCCAGCAGCCTAACCCAGGGGGCGTACGAGCAGTACTTC
v_call: TRBV19; clone_size: -; j_call: TRBJ1-1; d_call: TRBD1; cdr3_aa: CASSEGQEAFF; cdr3_nt: TGTGCCAGTAGTGAGGGACAGGAAGCTTTCTTT
v_call: TRBV27; clone_size: -; j_call: TRBJ2-1; d_call: TRBD2; cdr3_aa: CASSQGTSGSTEQFF; cdr3_nt: TGTGCCAGCAGCCAAGGGACTAGCGGGAGTACTGAGCAGTTCTTC
v_call: TRBV7-9; clone_size: -; j_call: TRBJ2-1; d_call: TRBD2; cdr3_aa: CASSLIAGEVEQFF; cdr3_nt: TGTGCCAGCAGCTTAATAGCGGGAGAGGTTGAGCAGTTCTTC
v_call: TRBV6-1; clone_size: -; j_call: TRBJ2-3; d_call: -; cdr3_aa: CASSEYPDTQYF; cdr3_nt: TGTGCCAGCTCCGAGTACCCAGATACGCAGTATTTT
v_call: TRBV2; clone_size: -; j_call: TRBJ1-5; d_call: -; cdr3_aa: CASSEVGFTDDQPQHF; cdr3_nt: TGTGCCAGCAGTGAAGTGGGTTTTACGGACGATCAGCCCCAGCATTTT
v_call: TRBV19; clone_size: -; j_call: TRBJ2-1; d_call: TRBD1; cdr3_aa: CASSTPPYRQGDIYNEQFF; cdr3_nt: TGTGCCAGTAGTACCCCGCCATACCGACAGGGGGACATCTACAATGAGCAGTTCTTC
v_call: TRBV15; clone_size: -; j_call: TRBJ1-1; d_call: -; cdr3_aa: CATSSDSRVNTEAFF; cdr3_nt: TGTGCCACCAGCAGTGATTCAAGGGTTAACACTGAAGCTTTCTTT
v_call: TRBV7-9; clone_size: -; j_call: TRBJ1-4; d_call: -; cdr3_aa: CASSSTMGFSNEKLFF; cdr3_nt: TGTGCCAGCAGCTCAACAATGGGGTTCTCTAATGAAAAACTGTTTTTT
v_call: TRBV12-5; clone_size: -; j_call: TRBJ2-1; d_call: -; cdr3_aa: CASGFVWEQFF; cdr3_nt: TGTGCTAGTGGTTTTGTTTGGGAGCAGTTCTTC
v_call: TRBV4-1; clone_size: -; j_call: TRBJ2-7; d_call: -; cdr3_aa: CASSQATGSSYEQYF; cdr3_nt: TGCGCCAGCAGCCAAGCGACGGGGAGCTCCTACGAGCAGTACTTC
v_call: TRBV7-8; clone_size: -; j_call: TRBJ2-5; d_call: TRBD2; cdr3_aa: CASSPLAGGNQETQYF; cdr3_nt: TGTGCCAGCAGCCCCCTAGCGGGAGGGAACCAAGAGACCCAGTACTTC
v_call: TRBV5-6; clone_size: -; j_call: TRBJ2-7; d_call: TRBD2; cdr3_aa: CASSLTGGHEQYF; cdr3_nt: TGTGCCAGCAGCTTGACGGGAGGGCACGAGCAGTACTTC
v_call: TRBV13; clone_size: few; j_call: TRBJ1-1; d_call: -; cdr3_aa: CASSFLGNKDTEAFF; cdr3_nt: TGTGCCAGCAGCTTTCTCGGGAATAAGGACACTGAAGCTTTCTTT
v_call: TRBV19; clone_size: -; j_call: TRBJ1-1; d_call: -; cdr3_aa: CASSIGPVEAFF; cdr3_nt: TGTGCCAGTAGTATTGGGCCCGTGGAAGCTTTCTTT
v_call: TRBV5-8; clone_size: -; j_call: TRBJ2-1; d_call: -; cdr3_aa: CASSQDFHNEQFF; cdr3_nt: TGCGCCAGCAGCCAAGATTTTCATAATGAGCAGTTCTTC
v_call: TRBV7-2; clone_size: -; j_call: TRBJ2-7; d_call: -; cdr3_aa: CASSLLGISYEQYF; cdr3_nt: TGTGCCAGCAGTCTTTTGGGAATCTCCTACGAGCAGTACTTC
v_call: TRBV9; clone_size: -; j_call: TRBJ2-1; d_call: -; cdr3_aa: CASSVVPWEQFF; cdr3_nt: TGTGCCAGCAGCGTAGTACCGTGGGAGCAGTTCTTC
v_call: TRBV11-2; clone_size: -; j_call: TRBJ2-1; d_call: -; cdr3_aa: CASSLGGGNEQFF; cdr3_nt: TGTGCCAGCAGCTTAGGGGGTGGGAATGAGCAGTTCTTC
v_call: TRBV7-2; clone_size: once; j_call: TRBJ2-7; d_call: TRBD2; cdr3_aa: CASSLGLAETYEQYF; cdr3_nt: TGTGCCAGCAGCTTAGGACTAGCGGAAACCTACGAGCAGTACTTC
v_call: TRBV2; clone_size: -; j_call: TRBJ2-1; d_call: TRBD2; cdr3_aa: CASSIWLAEYNEQFF; cdr3_nt: TGTGCCAGCAGTATTTGGCTAGCGGAGTACAATGAGCAGTTCTTC
v_call: TRBV2; clone_size: -; j_call: TRBJ2-1; d_call: -; cdr3_aa: CASSGRDRTPNEQFF; cdr3_nt: TGTGCCAGCAGTGGGCGGGACCGTACTCCAAATGAGCAGTTCTTC
v_call: TRBV5-1; clone_size: -; j_call: TRBJ2-7; d_call: -; cdr3_aa: CASSFALYEQYF; cdr3_nt: TGCGCCAGCAGCTTCGCTCTCTACGAGCAGTACTTC
v_call: TRBV18; clone_size: -; j_call: TRBJ2-7; d_call: -; cdr3_aa: CASSPTREEQYF; cdr3_nt: TGTGCCAGCTCACCGACCCGTGAAGAGCAGTACTTC
v_call: TRBV9; clone_size: -; j_call: TRBJ2-3; d_call: TRBD2; cdr3_aa: CASSVDPTSGSTDTQYF; cdr3_nt: TGTGCCAGCAGCGTAGACCCGACTAGCGGGAGTACAGATACGCAGTATTTT
v_call: TRBV5-5; clone_size: once; j_call: TRBJ2-5; d_call: TRBD2; cdr3_aa: CASSLTSGIQETQYF; cdr3_nt: TGTGCCAGCAGCTTGACTAGCGGAATCCAAGAGACCCAGTACTTC
v_call: TRBV27; clone_size: -; j_call: TRBJ2-4; d_call: -; cdr3_aa: CASSFGLSGIQYF; cdr3_nt: TGTGCCAGCAGTTTCGGACTGAGCGGCATTCAGTACTTC
v_call: TRBV9; clone_size: -; j_call: TRBJ2-1; d_call: TRBD2; cdr3_aa: CASSVDLAGGREQFF; cdr3_nt: TGTGCCAGCAGCGTAGACTTAGCGGGAGGACGTGAGCAGTTCTTC
v_call: TRBV9; clone_size: few; j_call: TRBJ2-5; d_call: -; cdr3_aa: CASSAMTVIGETQYF; cdr3_nt: TGTGCCAGCAGCGCGATGACGGTAATTGGGGAGACCCAGTACTTC
v_call: TRBV9; clone_size: -; j_call: TRBJ2-1; d_call: TRBD2; cdr3_aa: CASSGTPGLASYNEQFF; cdr3_nt: TGTGCCAGCAGCGGAACCCCGGGACTAGCGTCCTACAATGAGCAGTTCTTC
v_call: TRBV2; clone_size: -; j_call: TRBJ2-7; d_call: -; cdr3_aa: CASSGLETYEQYF; cdr3_nt: TGTGCCAGCAGCGGGCTAGAAACGTACGAGCAGTACTTC
v_call: TRBV2; clone_size: once; j_call: TRBJ2-7; d_call: -; cdr3_aa: CASSAGAQAYEQYF; cdr3_nt: TGTGCCAGCAGTGCAGGGGCGCAAGCCTACGAGCAGTACTTC
v_call: TRBV6-5; clone_size: -; j_call: TRBJ1-5; d_call: TRBD1; cdr3_aa: CASSLVKDRLQPQHF; cdr3_nt: TGTGCCAGCAGCCTCGTAAAGGACAGGCTCCAGCCCCAGCATTTT
v_call: TRBV25-1; clone_size: -; j_call: TRBJ2-5; d_call: -; cdr3_aa: CASSEYGTQPPQTQYF; cdr3_nt: TGTGCCAGCAGTGAATATGGGACCCAACCGCCCCAGACCCAGTACTTC
v_call: TRBV9; clone_size: -; j_call: TRBJ2-1; d_call: TRBD2; cdr3_aa: CASSTRLAGVGNEQFF; cdr3_nt: TGTGCCAGCAGCACAAGACTAGCGGGAGTGGGAAATGAGCAGTTCTTC
v_call: TRBV10-3; clone_size: -; j_call: TRBJ2-2; d_call: -; cdr3_aa: CATNQGGELFF; cdr3_nt: TGTGCCACCAACCAAGGCGGGGAGCTGTTTTTT
v_call: TRBV7-9; clone_size: -; j_call: TRBJ2-7; d_call: TRBD2; cdr3_aa: CASSLWRVAGFPYEQYF; cdr3_nt: TGTGCCAGCAGCTTATGGCGGGTAGCGGGATTCCCCTACGAGCAGTACTTC
v_call: TRBV6-1; clone_size: once; j_call: TRBJ2-1; d_call: TRBD1; cdr3_aa: CASSVWTGTYNEQFF; cdr3_nt: TGTGCCAGCAGTGTTTGGACAGGGACCTACAATGAGCAGTTCTTC
v_call: TRBV6-5; clone_size: -; j_call: TRBJ2-1; d_call: -; cdr3_aa: CASSQPGEQFF; cdr3_nt: TGTGCCAGCAGTCAACCCGGGGAGCAGTTCTTC
v_call: TRBV18; clone_size: -; j_call: TRBJ2-7; d_call: TRBD2; cdr3_aa: CASSPGGNEQYF; cdr3_nt: TGTGCCAGCTCACCGGGGGGGAACGAGCAGTACTTC
v_call: TRBV28; clone_size: few; j_call: TRBJ1-4; d_call: -; cdr3_aa: CASRGSAVTNEKLFF; cdr3_nt: TGTGCCAGCAGAGGTTCCGCGGTTACTAATGAAAAACTGTTTTTT
v_call: TRBV28; clone_size: -; j_call: TRBJ2-4; d_call: -; cdr3_aa: CASSLVHGGIQYF; cdr3_nt: TGTGCCAGCAGTTTGGTCCATGGGGGCATTCAGTACTTC
v_call: TRBV19; clone_size: once; j_call: TRBJ2-1; d_call: TRBD2; cdr3_aa: CASDAGTSDYNEQFF; cdr3_nt: TGTGCCAGTGATGCCGGGACTAGCGACTACAATGAACAGTTCTTC
v_call: TRBV6-1; clone_size: -; j_call: TRBJ1-5; d_call: TRBD1; cdr3_aa: CASSERTGGLQPQHF; cdr3_nt: TGTGCCAGCAGTGAGAGGACAGGGGGCCTTCAGCCCCAGCATTTT